What follows are 12 T cell receptor beta chains derived from one specimen sequenced in a study of T cell repertoires in cytomegalovirus infection. Their specific antigens are unknown. TCRdb re-derived calls from the reads in MiXCR, one entry per CDR3 protein. The repertoire has fewer than 1,000,000 distinct CDR3 sequences, about 33% of them found once; the top ten carry over 10%. Material: cultured CD8+ T cells from PBMCs, obtained from culture after CMV antigen stimulation. The receptors were sampled from a human donor in good health (CMV status not recorded). Some clones in this sample may be carry-over from other donors' samples.

The chain recombines TRBV3-1 with TRBJ2-1; D unresolved. V dropped 1 base and J dropped 12 bases, with 13 bases sitting between them. The CDR3 covers 13 residues. CDR1 is LGHDT, CDR2 YNNKEL, per germline (reference sequence). CDR3 loop: CASSQGSGTGQFF. As DNA, the CDR3 is TGTGCCAGCAGCCAAGGATCGGGTACCGGGCAGTTCTTC.

The table lists this clonotype with a few counts. The chain couples TRBV20-1 to TRBJ2-1; TRBD2 aligns across 9 bases. Per germline, CDR1 DFQATT and CDR2 SNEGSKA (reference sequence). Unmatched junction bases numbered 11, after V lost 3 bases and J lost 8 bases. The CDR3 has 15 residues. In DNA, the CDR3 is TGCAGTGCTAGTGCTCCCCCAGCGGGGGGACATGAGCAGTTCTTC. Translating it yields CSASAPPAGGHEQFF.

In the case of this clonotype: A read error may account for a junction end that differs from germline. This rearrangement joins TRBV28 to TRBJ1-1; TRBD1 aligns across 7 bases. This CDR3 has 15 residues. Germline loops: CDR1 MDHEN, CDR2 SYDVKM. In DNA, the CDR3 is TGCGCCAGCAGCCGTAACAGGGGAGCGGGCACTGAAGCTTTCTTT. It codes for CASSRNRGAGTEAFF.

The table lists this clonotype with a few counts. V and J are TRBV25-1 and TRBJ1-1, with 10 bases identical to TRBD1. Germline values: CDR1 MGHDK, CDR2 SYGVNS. V gave up 9 bases and J gave up 5 bases; unmatched junction bases: 3. The CDR3 spans 12 residues. As DNA, the CDR3 is TGTGCCAGTCGGGACAGGGGTACTGAAGCTTTCTTT. It yields the protein CASRDRGTEAFF.

The CDR3 nucleotides read TGCAGTGCTAGCGTTTGGGAGCTGTTTTTT. This sequence encodes CSASVWELFF. The rearrangement links TRBV20-1 to TRBJ2-2; D is undetermined. The CDR3 runs 10 residues. Trimming stripped 3 bases from V and 9 bases from J, with 5 bases between. CDR1 and CDR2 from the germline V gene are DFQATT and SNEGSKA (reference sequence).

The genes are TRBV27 and TRBJ2-3; 7 bases map to TRBD1. Germline CDR1 MNHEY, CDR2 SMNVEV (reference sequence). The CDR3 spans 15 residues. Trimming took 6 bases from V and 0 from J; bases not matched to a gene: 6. The CDR3 reads CASSRLQGSTDTQYF. Here the CDR3 DNA reads TGTGCCAGCAGCCGCCTACAGGGGAGCACAGATACGCAGTATTTT.

The CDR3 protein is CASSHSPGDSTGEGGETQYF. The CDR3 DNA follows: TGCGCCAGCAGCCATTCCCCTGGGGATTCGACAGGGGAAGGCGGAGAGACCCAGTACTTC. J is TRBJ2-5 and V is TRBV4-3; TRBD1 aligns across 8 bases. After removal of 3 bases from V and 4 bases from J, the junction contained 22 bases not matched to a gene. This CDR3 has 20 residues. The germline gives CDR1 LGHNA, CDR2 YSLEER.

This clonotype was counted only a few times. The chain carries TRBV27 and TRBJ2-2; TRBD1 is a possible D gene (5 bases). The CDR3 is 14 residues long. Germline loops: CDR1 MNHEY, CDR2 SMNVEV (reference sequence). The ends were cut back, 3 bases at V and 6 bases at J, with 11 bases in the middle. CDR3 in DNA: TGTGCCAGCAGTTTTGGGGCAACGGCCGGGGAGCTGTTTTTT. This translates into CASSFGATAGELFF.

The J gene is TRBJ1-1, the V gene TRBV4-1; 7 bases agree with TRBD1. V lost 4 bases and J lost 3; bases outside the gene matches: 11. The CDR3 has 16 amino acids. The germline V gene encodes CDR1 MGHRA and CDR2 YSYEKL. CDR3 sequence: CASSPRGRGKDTEAFF. The CDR3 DNA is TGCGCCAGCAGCCCCCGGGGCAGGGGGAAAGACACTGAAGCTTTCTTT.

V is TRBV7-2 and J is TRBJ1-1, with D unclear. This CDR3 comprises 14 residues. V was shortened by 5 bases and J by 0 bases, with 10 bases between the two germline ends. Germline values: CDR1 SGHTA, CDR2 FQGNSA. CDR3: CASSELILNTEAFF. The DNA for the CDR3 is TGTGCCAGCAGCGAATTGATCCTGAACACTGAAGCTTTCTTT.

This clonotype was seen a few times. The chain employs TRBV15 and TRBJ2-5; D ambiguous. CDR3 length equals 14 residues. The germline CDR1 and CDR2 sequences are LNHNV and YYDKDF (reference sequence). Trimming shortened V by 1 base and J by 4 bases, and 10 bases separated the two germline ends. This CDR3 reads CATSRVGSGETQYF. CDR3 sequence (DNA): TGTGCCACCAGCAGAGTTGGGTCAGGAGAGACCCAGTACTTC.

This clonotype was seen at least ten times. V is TRBV5-5 and J is TRBJ2-5; TRBD1 matches at 9 bases. Germline CDR1 and CDR2: SGHKS and YYEKEE (reference sequence). V was clipped by 4 bases and J by 4 bases; unmatched bases: 5. The CDR3 is 14 amino acids. The CDR3 sequence is CASSPDRGGETQYF. The CDR3 nucleotides read TGTGCCAGCAGCCCGGACAGGGGTGGAGAGACCCAGTACTTC. The whole variable domain, filled in from reference TRBV5-5 and TRBJ2-5, reads DAGVTQSPTHLIKTRGQQVTLRCSPISGHKSVSWYQQVLGQGPQFIFQYYEKEERGRGNFPDRFSARQFPNYSSELNVNALLLGDSALYLCASSPDRGGETQYFGPGTRLLVL.